Below, 32 T cell receptor beta chains from the same sample are listed, as sequenced in a study of blood T cell repertoires in COVID-19. Produced via immunoSEQ multiplex PCR; TCRdb's table is partial and in-frame only. Here the sample spans around 46,000 clones, 85% to 90% being singletons. The sample was PBMCs or T cells enriched from blood (not recorded which). The receptor set was obtained from a woman aged 45-59 years who had recovered from COVID-19.

This clone was seen only once. This chain uses TRBV3-1 (or the pseudogene TRBV3-2) with TRBJ2-1, with 11 bases matching TRBD1. This CDR3 comprises 18 residues. Germline V gene lookup returns CDR1 LGHDT and CDR2 YNNKEL (reference sequence). The trim removed 0 bases at V and 7 bases at J, leaving 11 bases unmatched. The CDR3 spells CASSQEPRTGGSFNEQFF. CDR3 coding DNA: TGTGCCAGCAGCCAAGAACCGCGGACAGGGGGCAGTTTTAATGAGCAGTTCTTC.

This chain connects TRBV5-1 to TRBJ2-7; perhaps TRBD1 as D (6 bases). This CDR3 comprises 16 residues. Germline V lookup: CDR1 SGHRS, CDR2 YFSETQ. The germline V and J ends were trimmed by 4 bases and 3 bases, with 20 bases remaining between them. The chain's CDR3 is CASSPEAGEGFYEQYF. The CDR3 DNA reads as TGCGCCAGCAGCCCGGAGGCAGGGGAAGGTTTCTACGAGCAGTACTTC.

The gene calls are TRBV9 and TRBJ2-1; 7 nucleotides match TRBD1. V dropped 3 bases and J dropped 7; count of bases not matched to a gene: 13. CDR3 length: 16 residues. Germline CDR1 is SGDLS and CDR2 is YYNGEE. The CDR3 nucleotides are TGTGCCAGCAGCGCCCACCTAGGGGACAGCCTAAATGAGCAGTTCTTC. The encoded protein is CASSAHLGDSLNEQFF. The variable domain in full, with the rest retrieved from reference TRBV9 and TRBJ2-1, is DSGVTQTPKHLITATGQRVTLRCSPRSGDLSVYWYQQSLDQGLQFLIQYYNGEERAKGNILERFSAQQFPDLHSELNLSSLELGDSALYFCASSAHLGDSLNEQFFGPGTRLTVL.

In its sample, this clone was seen once. The rearrangement uses TRBV27 and TRBJ1-1; tentatively, D is TRBD1 (5 bases). The V and J ends lost 6 bases and 1 base respectively, with 6 bases between them. The CDR3 covers 12 residues. Germline CDR1 is MNHEY and CDR2 is SMNVEV (reference sequence). The CDR3 DNA follows: TGTGCCAGCAGAGGGGCGAACACTGAAGCTTTCTTT. Its protein product is CASRGANTEAFF.

This clone showed up just a few times. The V gene is TRBV29-1, the J gene TRBJ2-7, with D possibly being TRBD2 (8 bases). The V gene lost 6 bases and the J gene lost 1 base, with 16 bases spanning the gap. CDR1 and CDR2 from the germline V gene are SQVTM and ANQGSEA. The CDR3 is 14 amino acids. This chain's CDR3 is CSVWVAGQSYEQYF. Here the CDR3 DNA reads TGCAGCGTGTGGGTAGCGGGACAGTCCTACGAGCAGTACTTC.

This chain links TRBV7-2 with TRBJ1-5; tentative D call: TRBD1 (6 bases). Germline loops: CDR1 SGHTA, CDR2 FQGNSA. The CDR3 runs to 15 residues. The ends were cut back, 6 bases at V and 1 base at J, with 13 bases in the middle. The CDR3 DNA reads TGTGCCAGCAGTCAGGGGTCCCAAAGCAATCAGCCCCAGCATTTT. Its translation: CASSQGSQSNQPQHF.

This rearrangement joins TRBV18 to TRBJ2-3; TRBD2 might be the D (5 bases). CDR3 length equals 15 residues. Germline V gives CDR1 KGHSH, CDR2 LQKENI. Between the trimmed V and J ends, which lost 1 base and 4 bases, there was a span of 12 bases. CDR3 nucleotide sequence: TGTGCCAGCTCACCACGAGGGAGTAATGCAGATACGCAGTATTTT. As protein: CASSPRGSNADTQYF.

This chain uses TRBV19 with TRBJ2-2; 11 bases agree with TRBD2. This CDR3 is built from 15 residues. The V gene's germline CDR1 is LNHDA and CDR2 SQIVND (reference sequence). Losses at the gene ends were 2 bases for V and 9 bases for J; bases not matched to a gene: 5. The DNA of the CDR3 is TGTGCCAGTAGTATACTAGCGGGGGGTGTCAGGGAGCTGTTTTTT. Translating gives CASSILAGGVRELFF.

The chain has TRBV10-1 and TRBJ2-7; a weak D match, TRBD2 (5 bases). The CDR3 is made up of 16 amino acids. CDR1 is WNHNN and CDR2 is SYGVQD in the germline V gene (reference sequence). V was trimmed by 6 bases and J by 0 bases, leaving 18 bases between them. The CDR3 coding sequence is TGCGCCAGCAGCGCGTCCGAAATAGCGTCCTCCTACGAGCAGTACTTC. It translates to CASSASEIASSYEQYF.

In its sample, this clone was seen once. The V call is TRBV3-1 (or the pseudogene TRBV3-2), the J call TRBJ2-5; tentatively, D is TRBD2 (6 bases). The CDR3 runs 15 residues. Per germline, CDR1 LGHDT and CDR2 YNNKEL (reference sequence). Between the trimmed V and J ends, which lost 0 bases and 5 bases, there was a span of 13 bases. For the CDR3, the DNA is TGTGCCAGCAGCCAAGAGTCGGCGGGAACGGAGACCCAGTACTTC. It yields the protein CASSQESAGTETQYF.

This rearrangement joins TRBV5-1 to TRBJ1-1; D is undetermined. V was clipped by 3 bases and J by 2 bases, with 2 bases between them. Germline V gene data show CDR1 as SGHRS and CDR2 as YFSETQ. There are 11 residues in the CDR3. The CDR3 loop is CASSSNTEAFF. CDR3 coding DNA: TGCGCCAGCAGCTCAAACACTGAAGCTTTCTTT.

This chain links TRBV10-1 with TRBJ2-7; tentatively, D is TRBD2 (5 bases). Germline CDR1 is WNHNN and CDR2 is SYGVQD (reference sequence). The CDR3 runs 14 residues. Trimming took 3 bases from V and 2 from J, leaving 11 bases between them. CDR3 coding DNA: TGCGCCAGCAGTGACGGGGTCAGAACCTACGAGCAGTACTTC. It specifies CASSDGVRTYEQYF.

The chain uses TRBV6-2 or TRBV6-3 and TRBJ2-5; a possible D gene is TRBD1 (5 bases). The germline V gene encodes CDR1 MNHEY and CDR2 SVGEGT. The length of the CDR3 is 13 residues. V lost 7 bases and J lost 2, with 11 bases in between. The CDR3 DNA reads as TGTGCCAGCACCCCCAGGGAACAAGAGACCCAGTACTTC. This sequence encodes CASTPREQETQYF.

V gene TRBV4-3 combines with J gene TRBJ2-3; 8 bases agree with TRBD2. Germline V gene sequence: CDR1 LGHNA, CDR2 YSLEER. This CDR3 is 17 amino acids long. V lost 0 bases, J lost 2 bases, and 7 bases stayed unmatched. The CDR3 spells CASSQDRGTSVTDTQYF. The CDR3 DNA sequence: TGCGCCAGCAGCCAAGATCGGGGGACTAGTGTCACAGATACGCAGTATTTT.

To note about this clone: A read error may produce the germline difference seen at one junction end. V gene TRBV18 combines with J gene TRBJ2-7; D ambiguous. Germline assignment: CDR1 KGHSH and CDR2 LQKENI. This CDR3 spans 13 amino acids. In nucleotides, the CDR3 is TGTGCCAGCTCCCCACCAGCTACCTACGAGCAGTACTTC. Residues: CASSPPATYEQYF.

The chain employs TRBV28 and TRBJ1-6, with no clear D. The V and J ends lost 8 bases and 5 bases respectively, with 7 bases between them. The CDR3 runs to 12 residues. Per the germline V gene, CDR1 is MDHEN and CDR2 is SYDVKM. CDR3 DNA sequence: TGTGCCAGCTGCGGCAATAATTCACCCCTCCACTTT. Residues: CASCGNNSPLHF.

The J gene is TRBJ2-7, the V gene TRBV9; a weak D match, TRBD1 (5 bases). Germline CDR1 reads SGDLS; CDR2 reads YYNGEE. Trimming left V 0 bases short and J 6 bases short, with 10 bases between. The CDR3 totals 13 residues. CDR3 amino acids: CASSVVADSEQYF. The CDR3 DNA reads as TGTGCCAGCAGCGTAGTAGCCGACAGCGAGCAGTACTTC.

This clone was counted between two and nine times. This rearrangement joins TRBV12-5 to TRBJ1-5; 10 bases are shared with TRBD1. In germline, CDR1 is LGHNT, CDR2 FRNRAP. The CDR3 totals 15 residues. Losses at the gene ends were 7 bases for V and 9 bases for J; bases not matched to a gene: 12. The CDR3 DNA sequence: TGTGCTAGTGCATTAGGGACAGGGGCCCCCATGCCCCAGCATTTT. Translating it yields CASALGTGAPMPQHF.

This sequence joins TRBV19 and TRBJ1-1; perhaps TRBD1 as D (5 bases). Trimming pared 3 bases from V and 0 bases from J, leaving 17 bases between. The CDR3 runs to 17 residues. Germline V lookup: CDR1 LNHDA, CDR2 SQIVND (reference sequence). CDR3 bases: TGTGCCAGTAGTATGAACCCAAGGCGACAGATGAACACTGAAGCTTTCTTT. Translation gives CASSMNPRRQMNTEAFF.

The chain is built from TRBV2 and TRBJ2-2, with 10 positions matching TRBD2. The CDR3 loop spans 15 amino acids. With V trimmed by 8 bases and J by 1 base, 4 bases remained unmatched. Germline assignment: CDR1 SNHLY and CDR2 FYNNEI. CDR3 sequence reads: CASGRLAGNTGELFF. For the CDR3, the DNA is TGTGCCAGCGGACGACTAGCGGGGAACACCGGGGAGCTGTTTTTT. Full variable domain (remainder filled in from reference TRBV2 and TRBJ2-2): EPEVTQTPSHQVTQMGQEVILRCVPISNHLYFYWYRQILGQKVEFLVSFYNNEISEKSEIFDDQFSVERPDGSNFTLKIRSTKLEDSAMYFCASGRLAGNTGELFFGEGSRLTVL.

The CDR3 is CASIPRGGRQLNTEAFF. The CDR3 bases are TGTGCCAGCATCCCCCGGGGGGGGAGACAGCTGAACACTGAAGCTTTCTTT. V and J are TRBV27 and TRBJ1-1; the D gene is possibly TRBD1 (5 bases). Germline CDR1 and CDR2: MNHEY and SMNVEV (reference sequence). Trimming cost V 7 bases and J 0 bases, with 21 bases left between them. This CDR3 contains 17 residues.

V and J are TRBV4-2 and TRBJ2-7; 9 bases agree with TRBD1. This CDR3 has 16 amino acids. CDR1 and CDR2 from the germline V gene are LGHNA and YNFKEQ. V lost 0 bases and J lost 3; bases outside the gene matches: 6. The CDR3: CASSQETGTGIYEQYF. The CDR3 bases are TGTGCCAGCAGCCAAGAAACCGGGACAGGGATCTACGAGCAGTACTTC.

This clone was observed once. This sequence joins TRBV5-1 and TRBJ2-1; 7 bases fit TRBD1. The CDR3 contains 14 residues. Looked up from germline, CDR1 is SGHRS and CDR2 is YFSETQ. The trim removed 4 bases at V and 7 bases at J, leaving 8 bases unmatched. This chain's CDR3 is CASSIGQARNEQFF. The CDR3 DNA reads TGCGCCAGCAGCATAGGACAGGCCCGGAATGAGCAGTTCTTC.

The chain joins TRBV7-9 to TRBJ1-1; D ambiguous. The V gene lost 2 bases and the J gene lost 0 bases, with 10 bases spanning the gap. This CDR3 has 15 residues. Germline lookup yields CDR1 SEHNR and CDR2 FQNEAQ (reference sequence). The CDR3, as DNA: TGTGCCAGCAGCTTAACGGGGATGATGAACACTGAAGCTTTCTTT. It codes for CASSLTGMMNTEAFF. Based on the CDR3 plus reference TRBV7-9 and TRBJ1-1, the full variable domain is DTGVSQNPRHKITKRGQNVTFRCDPISEHNRLYWYRQTLGQGPEFLTYFQNEAQLEKSRLLSDRFSAERPKGSFSTLEIQRTEQGDSAMYLCASSLTGMMNTEAFFGQGTRLTVV.

The chain uses TRBV6-5 and TRBJ1-1; D perhaps matches TRBD1 (5 bases). Germline values: CDR1 MNHEY, CDR2 SVGAGI. CDR3 length equals 13 residues. Trimming took 6 bases from V and 6 from J, leaving 14 bases between them. For the CDR3, the DNA is TGTGCCAGCAGCCGAACCCAGGGCTCTGAAGCTTTCTTT. Protein: CASSRTQGSEAFF.

The chain recombines TRBV19 with TRBJ1-2; the D gene is possibly TRBD1 (6 bases). Trimming stripped 3 bases from V and 4 bases from J, with 9 bases between. The CDR3 extends over 13 amino acids. Germline V gene lookup returns CDR1 LNHDA and CDR2 SQIVND (reference sequence). CDR3 sequence: CASSIGQFYGYTF. Here the CDR3 DNA reads TGTGCCAGTAGTATTGGACAGTTCTATGGCTACACCTTC.

This chain joins TRBV6-5 and TRBJ2-1, with TRBD1 identical over 9 bases. CDR1 is MNHEY, CDR2 SVGAGI, per germline. Unmatched junction bases numbered 5, after V lost 5 bases and J lost 3 bases. This CDR3 is 15 amino acids long. The DNA of the CDR3 is TGTGCCAGCAGTCCGGGACAGGGAGACTACAATGAGCAGTTCTTC. Residues: CASSPGQGDYNEQFF.

This clone was recorded once. This chain connects TRBV7-9 to TRBJ2-7; D is undetermined. The CDR3 extends over 12 amino acids. Germline-derived CDR1 and CDR2 are SEHNR and FQNEAQ (reference sequence). V shed 1 base and J shed 9 bases, with 10 bases lying between them. CDR3 in DNA: TGTGCCAGCAGCTTAGAATTAGGCGGGCAGTACTTC. As protein: CASSLELGGQYF. The complete variable domain, with remaining parts taken from reference TRBV7-9 and TRBJ2-7, reads DTGVSQNPRHKITKRGQNVTFRCDPISEHNRLYWYRQTLGQGPEFLTYFQNEAQLEKSRLLSDRFSAERPKGSFSTLEIQRTEQGDSAMYLCASSLELGGQYFGPGTRLTVT.

The rearrangement links TRBV5-6 to TRBJ1-1; the D gene is possibly TRBD1 (6 bases). There are 14 residues in the CDR3. Per germline, CDR1 SGHDT and CDR2 YYEEEE. V dropped 4 bases and J dropped 2 bases, with 12 bases sitting between them. The CDR3 here is CASSMGHYNTEAFF. The CDR3 DNA reads TGTGCCAGCAGCATGGGACATTACAACACTGAAGCTTTCTTT.

The chain employs TRBV6-4 and TRBJ2-7; D may be TRBD1 (6 bases). V was clipped by 2 bases and J by 6 bases, with 14 bases between them. This CDR3 has 14 amino acids. Germline V gives CDR1 MRHNA, CDR2 SNTAGT. The CDR3 here is CASSDRRGYCEQYF. The CDR3 coding sequence is TGTGCCAGCAGTGACCGCAGGGGATATTGCGAGCAGTACTTC.

V usage is TRBV5-1 and J usage is TRBJ1-4; the D is unclear. Trimming shortened V by 3 bases and J by 8 bases, and 14 bases separated the two germline ends. This CDR3 has 14 amino acids. CDR1 is SGHRS, CDR2 YFSETQ, per germline. The CDR3 protein is CASSWNGYSEKLFF. DNA of the CDR3: TGCGCCAGCAGCTGGAATGGGTATAGCGAAAAACTGTTTTTT.

The chain combines TRBV6-5 with TRBJ2-2; D remains unclear. V lost 7 bases and J 3 bases, leaving 9 bases between the germline ends. In germline, CDR1 is MNHEY, CDR2 SVGAGI. The CDR3 is 13 amino acids. For the CDR3, the DNA is TGTGCCAGCACCCACATTGACACCGGGGAGCTGTTTTTT. It encodes CASTHIDTGELFF.